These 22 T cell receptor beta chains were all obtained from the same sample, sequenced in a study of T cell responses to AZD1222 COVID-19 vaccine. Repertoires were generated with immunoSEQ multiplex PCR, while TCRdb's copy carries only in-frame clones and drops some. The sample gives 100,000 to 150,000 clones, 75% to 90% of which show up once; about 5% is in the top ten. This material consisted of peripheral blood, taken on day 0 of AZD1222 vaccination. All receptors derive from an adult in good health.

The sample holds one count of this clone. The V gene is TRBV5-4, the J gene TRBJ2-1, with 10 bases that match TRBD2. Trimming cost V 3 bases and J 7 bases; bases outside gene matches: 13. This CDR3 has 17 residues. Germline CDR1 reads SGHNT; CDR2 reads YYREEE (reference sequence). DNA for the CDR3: TGTGCCAGCAGCTGGGGGGGGCTAGCGGGAGTAACGAATGAGCAGTTCTTC. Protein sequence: CASSWGGLAGVTNEQFF.

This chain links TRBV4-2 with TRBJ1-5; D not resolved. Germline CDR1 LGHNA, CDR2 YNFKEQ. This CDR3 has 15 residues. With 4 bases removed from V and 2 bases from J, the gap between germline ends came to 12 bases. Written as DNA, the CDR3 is TGTGCCAGCAGCCGGGAACGAGGAGGCAATCAGCCCCAGCATTTT. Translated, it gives CASSRERGGNQPQHF.

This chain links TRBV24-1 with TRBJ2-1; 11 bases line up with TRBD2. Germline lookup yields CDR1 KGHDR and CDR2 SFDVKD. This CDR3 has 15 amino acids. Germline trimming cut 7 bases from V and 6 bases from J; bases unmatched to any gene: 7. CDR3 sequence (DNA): TGTGCCACCAGCACAACTAGCGGGAGTGGCAATGAGCAGTTCTTC. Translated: CATSTTSGSGNEQFF.

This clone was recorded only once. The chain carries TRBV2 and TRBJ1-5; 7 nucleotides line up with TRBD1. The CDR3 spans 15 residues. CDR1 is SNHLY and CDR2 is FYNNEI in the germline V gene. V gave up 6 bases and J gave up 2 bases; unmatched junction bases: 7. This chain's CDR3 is CASRTGDSGNQPQHF. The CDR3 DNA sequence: TGTGCCAGCAGGACCGGGGACAGTGGCAATCAGCCCCAGCATTTT.

The CDR3 sequence is CASSLVSGNQETQYF. In DNA form, the CDR3 reads TGTGCCAGCAGCTTAGTCTCGGGTAACCAAGAGACCCAGTACTTC. The chain combines TRBV7-2 with TRBJ2-5; D is undetermined. The CDR3 has 15 amino acids. Between the trimmed V and J ends, which lost 1 base and 0 bases, there was a span of 9 bases. The germline gives CDR1 SGHTA, CDR2 FQGNSA.

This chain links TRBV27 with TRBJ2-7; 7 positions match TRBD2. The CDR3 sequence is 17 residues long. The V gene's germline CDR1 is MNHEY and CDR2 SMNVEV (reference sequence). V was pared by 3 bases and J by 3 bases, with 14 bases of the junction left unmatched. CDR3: CASSFHLGEGGYYEQYF. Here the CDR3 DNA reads TGTGCCAGCAGTTTCCACCTGGGGGAGGGCGGCTACTACGAGCAGTACTTC.

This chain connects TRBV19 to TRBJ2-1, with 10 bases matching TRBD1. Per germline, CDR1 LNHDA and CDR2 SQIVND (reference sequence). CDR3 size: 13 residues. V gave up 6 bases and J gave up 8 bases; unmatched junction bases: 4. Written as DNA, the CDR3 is TGTGCCAGTAGGAGACAGGGGGCCTATGAGCAGTTCTTC. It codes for CASRRQGAYEQFF.

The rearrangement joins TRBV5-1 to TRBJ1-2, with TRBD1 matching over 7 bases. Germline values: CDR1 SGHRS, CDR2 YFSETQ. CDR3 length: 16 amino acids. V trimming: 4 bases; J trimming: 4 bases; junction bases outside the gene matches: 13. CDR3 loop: CASSLFSSTGPYGYTF. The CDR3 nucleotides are TGCGCCAGCAGCCTTTTTTCCTCGACAGGGCCCTATGGCTACACCTTC.

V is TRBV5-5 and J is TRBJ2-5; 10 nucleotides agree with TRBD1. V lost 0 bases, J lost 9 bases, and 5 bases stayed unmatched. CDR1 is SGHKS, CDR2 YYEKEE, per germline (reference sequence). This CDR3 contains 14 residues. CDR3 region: CASSLEGQGIAQYF. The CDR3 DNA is TGTGCCAGCAGCTTGGAGGGACAGGGGATCGCCCAGTACTTC.

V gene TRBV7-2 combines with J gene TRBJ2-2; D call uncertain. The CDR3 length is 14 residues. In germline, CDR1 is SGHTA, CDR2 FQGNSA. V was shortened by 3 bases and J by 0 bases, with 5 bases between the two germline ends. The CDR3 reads CASSFQANTGELFF. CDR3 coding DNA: TGTGCCAGCAGCTTCCAGGCGAACACCGGGGAGCTGTTTTTT.

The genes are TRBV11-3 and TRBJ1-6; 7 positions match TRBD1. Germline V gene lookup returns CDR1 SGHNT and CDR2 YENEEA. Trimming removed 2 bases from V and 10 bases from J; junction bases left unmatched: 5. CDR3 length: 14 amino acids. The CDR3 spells CASSLIQGTSPLHF. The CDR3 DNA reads TGTGCCAGCAGCTTAATACAGGGGACGTCACCCCTCCACTTT. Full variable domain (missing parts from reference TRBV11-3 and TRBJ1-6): EAGVVQSPRYKIIEKKQPVAFWCNPISGHNTLYWYLQNLGQGPELLIRYENEEAVDDSQLPKDRFSAERLKGVDSTLKIQPAELGDSAVYLCASSLIQGTSPLHFGNGTRLTVT.

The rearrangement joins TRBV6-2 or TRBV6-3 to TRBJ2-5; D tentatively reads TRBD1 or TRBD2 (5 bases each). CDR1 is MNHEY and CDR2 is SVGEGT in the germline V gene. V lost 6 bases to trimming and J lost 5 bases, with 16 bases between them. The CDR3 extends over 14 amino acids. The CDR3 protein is CASSSPGRRETQYF. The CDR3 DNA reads TGTGCCAGCAGCTCCCCGGGGCGACGGGAGACCCAGTACTTC.

CDR3 nucleotides: TGTGCCAGTAGTATAGAGGACGGTAGCAATCAGCCCCAGCATTTT. This gives the protein CASSIEDGSNQPQHF. The V gene is TRBV19, the J gene TRBJ1-5; D gene ambiguous. The V gene lost 0 bases and the J gene lost 0 bases, with 6 bases spanning the gap. Germline values: CDR1 LNHDA, CDR2 SQIVND (reference sequence). This CDR3 contains 15 residues.

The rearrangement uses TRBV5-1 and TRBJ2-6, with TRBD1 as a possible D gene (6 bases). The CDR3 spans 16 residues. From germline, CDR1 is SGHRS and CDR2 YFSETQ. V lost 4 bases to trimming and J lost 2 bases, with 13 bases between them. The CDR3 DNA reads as TGCGCCAGCAGCGACGGACAGACCCCTGGGGCCAACGTCCTGACTTTC. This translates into CASSDGQTPGANVLTF.

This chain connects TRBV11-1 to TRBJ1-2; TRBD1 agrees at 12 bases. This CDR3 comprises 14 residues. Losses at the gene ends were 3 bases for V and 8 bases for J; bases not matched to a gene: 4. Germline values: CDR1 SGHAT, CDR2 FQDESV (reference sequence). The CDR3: CASSLGQGALGYTF. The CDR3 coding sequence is TGTGCCAGCAGCTTGGGACAGGGGGCTCTGGGCTACACCTTC. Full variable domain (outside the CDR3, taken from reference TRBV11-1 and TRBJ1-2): EAEVAQSPRYKITEKSQAVAFWCDPISGHATLYWYRQILGQGPELLVQFQDESVVDDSQLPKDRFSAERLKGVDSTLKIQPAELGDSAMYLCASSLGQGALGYTFGSGTRLTVV.

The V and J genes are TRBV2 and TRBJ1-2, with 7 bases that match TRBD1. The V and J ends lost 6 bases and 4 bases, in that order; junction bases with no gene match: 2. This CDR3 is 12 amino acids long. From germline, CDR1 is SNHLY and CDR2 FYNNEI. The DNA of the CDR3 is TGTGCCAGCAGCGGGGACAGCTATGGCTACACCTTC. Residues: CASSGDSYGYTF.

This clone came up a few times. The CDR3 region is CASSEERPSSPLHF. The CDR3 nucleotides read TGTGCCAGCAGTGAAGAGAGGCCGAGTTCACCCCTCCACTTT. V is TRBV25-1 and J is TRBJ1-6; D not certain. Germline CDR1 MGHDK, CDR2 SYGVNS. Trimming took 2 bases from V and 9 from J, leaving 11 bases between them. The CDR3 loop spans 14 amino acids.

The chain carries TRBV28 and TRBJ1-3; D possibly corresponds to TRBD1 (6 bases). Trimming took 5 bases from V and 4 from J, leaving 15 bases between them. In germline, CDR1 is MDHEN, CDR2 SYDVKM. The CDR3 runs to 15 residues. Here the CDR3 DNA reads TGTGCCAGCAGTCGGACCCCGGGGGCCGGAAACACCATATATTTT. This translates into CASSRTPGAGNTIYF.

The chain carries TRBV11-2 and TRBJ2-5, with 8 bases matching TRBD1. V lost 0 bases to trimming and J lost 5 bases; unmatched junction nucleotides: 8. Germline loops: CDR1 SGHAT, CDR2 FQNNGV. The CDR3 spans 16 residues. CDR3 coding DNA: TGTGCCAGCAGCTTAGATTCGGCAGGGGGCCTCGAGACCCAGTACTTC. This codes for CASSLDSAGGLETQYF.

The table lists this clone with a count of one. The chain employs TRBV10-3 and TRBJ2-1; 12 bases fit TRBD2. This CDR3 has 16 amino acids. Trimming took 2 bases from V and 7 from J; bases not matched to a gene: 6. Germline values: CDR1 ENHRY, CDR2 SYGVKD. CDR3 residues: CAISEARLAGVNEQFF. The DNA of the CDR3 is TGTGCCATCAGTGAGGCTAGACTAGCGGGAGTTAATGAGCAGTTCTTC.

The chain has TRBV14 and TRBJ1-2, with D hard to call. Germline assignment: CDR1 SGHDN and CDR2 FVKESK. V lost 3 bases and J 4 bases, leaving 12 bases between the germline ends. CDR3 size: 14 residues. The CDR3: CASSHNQAFYGYTF. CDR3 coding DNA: TGTGCCAGCAGCCATAACCAGGCATTCTATGGCTACACCTTC.

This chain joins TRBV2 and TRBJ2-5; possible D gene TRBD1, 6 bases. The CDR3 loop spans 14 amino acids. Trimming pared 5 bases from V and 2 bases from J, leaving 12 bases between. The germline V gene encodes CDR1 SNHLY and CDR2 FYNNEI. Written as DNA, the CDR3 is TGTGCCAGCAGTTCTATTACAGGGCAAGAGACCCAGTACTTC. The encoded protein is CASSSITGQETQYF.